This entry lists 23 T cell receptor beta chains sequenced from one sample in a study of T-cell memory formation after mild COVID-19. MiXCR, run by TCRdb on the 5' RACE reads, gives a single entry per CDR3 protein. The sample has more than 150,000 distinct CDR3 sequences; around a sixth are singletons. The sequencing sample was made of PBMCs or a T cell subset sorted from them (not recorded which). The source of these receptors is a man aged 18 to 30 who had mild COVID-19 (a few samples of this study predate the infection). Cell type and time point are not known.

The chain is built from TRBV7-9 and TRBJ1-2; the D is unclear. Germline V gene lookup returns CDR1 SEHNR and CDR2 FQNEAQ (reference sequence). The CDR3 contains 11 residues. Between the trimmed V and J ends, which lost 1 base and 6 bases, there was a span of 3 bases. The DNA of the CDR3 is TGTGCCAGCAGCTTAGAGCATGGCTACACCTTC. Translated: CASSLEHGYTF.

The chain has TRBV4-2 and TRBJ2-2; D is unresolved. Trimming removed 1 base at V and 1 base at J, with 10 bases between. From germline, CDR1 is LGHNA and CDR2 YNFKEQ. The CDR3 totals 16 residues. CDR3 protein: CASSQVVEKNTGELFF. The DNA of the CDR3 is TGTGCCAGCAGCCAAGTCGTCGAGAAGAACACCGGGGAGCTGTTTTTT.

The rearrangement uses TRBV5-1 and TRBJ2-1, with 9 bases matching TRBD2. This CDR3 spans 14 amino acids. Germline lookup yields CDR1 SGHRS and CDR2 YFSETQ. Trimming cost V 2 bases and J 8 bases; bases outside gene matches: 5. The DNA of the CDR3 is TGCGCCAGCAGCTTACAGCGGGGGGAGGATGAGCAGTTCTTC. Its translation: CASSLQRGEDEQFF.

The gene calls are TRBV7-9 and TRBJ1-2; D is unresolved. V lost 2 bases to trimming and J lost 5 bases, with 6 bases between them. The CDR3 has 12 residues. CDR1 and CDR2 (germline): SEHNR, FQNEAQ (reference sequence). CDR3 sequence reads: CASSLQEYGYTF. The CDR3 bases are TGTGCCAGCAGCTTACAGGAGTATGGCTACACCTTC.

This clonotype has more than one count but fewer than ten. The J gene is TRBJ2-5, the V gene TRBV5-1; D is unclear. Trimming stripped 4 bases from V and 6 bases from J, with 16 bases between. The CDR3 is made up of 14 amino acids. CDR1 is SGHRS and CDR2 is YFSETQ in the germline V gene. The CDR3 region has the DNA TGCGCCAGCAGCGAATACTCAAGGCCCAAGACCCAGTACTTC. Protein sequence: CASSEYSRPKTQYF.

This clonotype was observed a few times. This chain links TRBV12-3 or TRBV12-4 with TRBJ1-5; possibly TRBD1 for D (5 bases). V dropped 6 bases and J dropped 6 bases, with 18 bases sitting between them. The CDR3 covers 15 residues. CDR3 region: CASSSSYGASQPQHF. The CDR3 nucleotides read TGTGCCAGCAGCTCATCCTACGGGGCATCTCAGCCCCAGCATTTT.

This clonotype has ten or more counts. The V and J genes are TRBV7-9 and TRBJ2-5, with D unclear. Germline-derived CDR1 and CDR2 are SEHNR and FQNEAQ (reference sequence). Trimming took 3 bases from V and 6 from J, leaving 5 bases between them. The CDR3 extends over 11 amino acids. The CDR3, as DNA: TGTGCCAGCAGCTTTATGAAGACCCAGTACTTC. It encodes CASSFMKTQYF.

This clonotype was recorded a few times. CDR3 amino acids: CASTLKEGGGNTDTQYF. The CDR3, as DNA: TGTGCCAGCACCCTCAAGGAGGGCGGGGGGAACACAGATACGCAGTATTTT. The chain couples TRBV7-2 to TRBJ2-3, with TRBD2 identical over 8 bases. V was clipped by 7 bases and J by 2 bases; unmatched bases: 14. This CDR3 contains 17 residues. Germline CDR1 SGHTA, CDR2 FQGNSA.

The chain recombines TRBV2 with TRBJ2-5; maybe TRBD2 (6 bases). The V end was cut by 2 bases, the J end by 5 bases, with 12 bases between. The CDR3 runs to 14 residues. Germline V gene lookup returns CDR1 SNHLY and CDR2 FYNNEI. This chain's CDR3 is CASSERRERETQYF. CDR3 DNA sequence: TGTGCCAGCAGTGAAAGGAGGGAGCGGGAGACCCAGTACTTC. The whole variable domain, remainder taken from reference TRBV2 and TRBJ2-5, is EPEVTQTPSHQVTQMGQEVILRCVPISNHLYFYWYRQILGQKVEFLVSFYNNEISEKSEIFDDQFSVERPDGSNFTLKIRSTKLEDSAMYFCASSERRERETQYFGPGTRLLVL.

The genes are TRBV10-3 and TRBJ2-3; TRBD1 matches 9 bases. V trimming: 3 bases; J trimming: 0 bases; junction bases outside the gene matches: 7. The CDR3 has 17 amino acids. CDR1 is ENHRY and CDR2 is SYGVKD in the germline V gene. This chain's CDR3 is CAISDTAGQGSTDTQYF. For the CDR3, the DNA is TGTGCCATCAGTGATACAGCGGGACAGGGAAGCACAGATACGCAGTATTTT.

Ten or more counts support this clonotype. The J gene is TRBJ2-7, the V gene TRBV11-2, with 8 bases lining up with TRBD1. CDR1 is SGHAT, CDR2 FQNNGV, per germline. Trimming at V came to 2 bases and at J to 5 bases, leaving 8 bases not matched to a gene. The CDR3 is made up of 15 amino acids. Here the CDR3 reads CASSLIQGATHEQYV. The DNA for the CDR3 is TGTGCCAGCAGCTTAATCCAGGGGGCTACCCACGAGCAGTACGTC.

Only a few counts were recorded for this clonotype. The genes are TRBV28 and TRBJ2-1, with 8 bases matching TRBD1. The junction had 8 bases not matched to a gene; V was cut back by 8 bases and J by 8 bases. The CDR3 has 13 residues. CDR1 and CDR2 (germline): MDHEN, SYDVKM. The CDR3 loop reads CASAGQGPHEQFF. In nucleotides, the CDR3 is TGTGCCAGCGCCGGACAGGGCCCACATGAGCAGTTCTTC.

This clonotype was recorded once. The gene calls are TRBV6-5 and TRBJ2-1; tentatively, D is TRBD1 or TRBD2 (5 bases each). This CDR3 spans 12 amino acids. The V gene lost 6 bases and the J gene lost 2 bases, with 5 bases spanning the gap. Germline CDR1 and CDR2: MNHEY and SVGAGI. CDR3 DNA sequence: TGTGCCAGCAGGGGACCCTACAATGAGCAGTTCTTC. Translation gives CASRGPYNEQFF.

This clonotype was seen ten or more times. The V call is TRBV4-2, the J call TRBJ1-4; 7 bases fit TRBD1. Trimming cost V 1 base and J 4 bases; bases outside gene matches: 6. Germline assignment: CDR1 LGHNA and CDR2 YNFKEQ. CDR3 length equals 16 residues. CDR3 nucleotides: TGTGCCAGCAGCCAAGGCTCCGGGACAGTTAATGAAAAACTGTTTTTT. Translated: CASSQGSGTVNEKLFF.

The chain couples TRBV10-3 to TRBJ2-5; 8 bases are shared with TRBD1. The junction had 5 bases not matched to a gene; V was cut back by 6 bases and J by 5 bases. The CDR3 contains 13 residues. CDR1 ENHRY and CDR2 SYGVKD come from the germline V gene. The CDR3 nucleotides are TGTGCCATCAGCGGACAGGGAGAGGAGACCCAGTACTTC. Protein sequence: CAISGQGEETQYF.

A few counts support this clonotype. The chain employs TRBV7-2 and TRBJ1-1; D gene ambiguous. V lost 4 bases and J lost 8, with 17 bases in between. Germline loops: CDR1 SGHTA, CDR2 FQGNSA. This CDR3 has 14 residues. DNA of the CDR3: TGTGCCAGCAGCTCGGGATTTCCGCACCACGAAGCTTTCTTT. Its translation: CASSSGFPHHEAFF.

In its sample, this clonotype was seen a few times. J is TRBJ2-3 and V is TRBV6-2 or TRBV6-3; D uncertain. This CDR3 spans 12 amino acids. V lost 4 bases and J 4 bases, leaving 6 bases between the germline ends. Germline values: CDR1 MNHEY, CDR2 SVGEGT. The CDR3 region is CASSLRPDTQYF. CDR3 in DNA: TGTGCCAGCAGTTTACGCCCAGATACGCAGTATTTT.

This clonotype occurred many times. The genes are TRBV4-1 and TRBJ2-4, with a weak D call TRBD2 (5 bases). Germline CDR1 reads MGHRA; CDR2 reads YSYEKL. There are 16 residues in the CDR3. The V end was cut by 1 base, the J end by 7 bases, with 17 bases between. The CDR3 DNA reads TGCGCCAGCAGCCAAGGGGTGTTACGGGGTAGGAACATTCAGTACTTC. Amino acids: CASSQGVLRGRNIQYF.

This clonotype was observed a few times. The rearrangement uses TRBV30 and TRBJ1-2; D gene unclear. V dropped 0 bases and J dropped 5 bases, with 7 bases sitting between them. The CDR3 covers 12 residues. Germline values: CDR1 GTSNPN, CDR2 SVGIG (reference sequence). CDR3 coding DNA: TGTGCCTGGAGTGTACACGGTTATGGCTACACCTTC. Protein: CAWSVHGYGYTF.

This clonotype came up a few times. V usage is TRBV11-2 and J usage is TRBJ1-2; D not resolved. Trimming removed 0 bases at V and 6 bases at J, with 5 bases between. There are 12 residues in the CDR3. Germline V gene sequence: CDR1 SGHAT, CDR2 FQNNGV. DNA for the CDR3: TGTGCCAGCAGCTTAGAGGGGAATGGCTACACCTTC. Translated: CASSLEGNGYTF.

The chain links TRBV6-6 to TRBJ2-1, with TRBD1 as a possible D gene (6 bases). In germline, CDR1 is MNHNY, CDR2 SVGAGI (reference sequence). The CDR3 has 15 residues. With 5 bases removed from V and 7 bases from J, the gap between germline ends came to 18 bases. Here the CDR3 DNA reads TGTGCCAGCAGTCCGGTCCAGGGAAGGGGGAATGAGCAGTTCTTC. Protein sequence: CASSPVQGRGNEQFF.

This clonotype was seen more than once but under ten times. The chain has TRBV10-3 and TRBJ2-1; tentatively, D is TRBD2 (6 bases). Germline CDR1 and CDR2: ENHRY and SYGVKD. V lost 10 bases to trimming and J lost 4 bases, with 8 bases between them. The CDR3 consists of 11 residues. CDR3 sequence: CATGTYNEQFF. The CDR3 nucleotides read TGTGCCACAGGGACTTACAATGAGCAGTTCTTC.

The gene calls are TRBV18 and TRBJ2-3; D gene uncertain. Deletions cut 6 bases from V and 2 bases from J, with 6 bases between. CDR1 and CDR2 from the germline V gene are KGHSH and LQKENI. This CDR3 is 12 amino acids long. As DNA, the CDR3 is TGTGCCAGCTCCCCCATCACAGATACGCAGTATTTT. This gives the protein CASSPITDTQYF.